This TCR beta chain came from a study of shared clonotypes between healthy human individuals. Terminally differentiated effector memory CD45RA+ cells were left out of the naive CD8 fraction, which was CD45RO-negative and positively selected for CCR7. The deep-level immunoSEQ assay was used. Generated by immunoSEQ multiplex PCR, the TCRdb table keeps only in-frame clones and is missing some. The repertoire has 660,000 or so clones, 95% to 96% of them found once; the top ten carry less than 0.13%. The CDR3 contains 14 residues. Trimming left V 3 bases short and J 2 bases short, with 11 bases between. The V gene's germline CDR1 is WNHNN and CDR2 SYGVQD (reference sequence).

Sequences were obtained from naive CD8+ T cells sorted from blood. This receptor was taken from a woman aged 25 to 39 in good health. The chain couples TRBV10-1 to TRBJ2-7; D is undetermined. CDR3 amino acids: CASSDSMQTYEQYF. CDR3 DNA: TGCGCCAGCAGTGATAGCATGCAGACCTACGAGCAGTACTTC.